The T cell receptor (beta chain) under discussion was sequenced for a study of metastatic and nonmetastatic thyroid tumors. The CDR3 covers 16 residues. V gave up 5 bases and J gave up 4 bases; unmatched junction bases: 9. Germline V CDR1 and CDR2: MNHNS, SASEGT. In the source study's methods: Construction of a distant-metastasis classifier for papillary thyroid cancer relied on CDR3 differences across clinicopathological groups. TCRdb re-processed the PCR reads through MiXCR. What appears here as the V and J calls and clone size reflects TCRdb's work, not the paper's. The sample yields around 22,000 clones, approximately 20% seen once. This clone was recorded at least ten times. Not a single patient had been given any form of treatment at any point before undergoing thyroid surgery.

The TCR sequence derives from a male donor with papillary thyroid cancer or a benign thyroid nodule (not recorded which). Some clones in this sample may be carry-over from other donors' samples. The V and J genes are TRBV6-1 and TRBJ1-5, with 9 nucleotides matching TRBD1. Sample: blood. The CDR3, as DNA: TGTGCCAGCAGTAAAATACAGGGGGCAGGAAATCAGCCCCAGCATTTT. This codes for CASSKIQGAGNQPQHF.